These T cell receptor beta chains were read from a single sample in a study of cytomegalovirus exposure and HLA in healthy donors. Profiling relied on immunoSEQ multiplex PCR, and the TCRdb table lists in-frame clones only, not all of them. The repertoire holds approximately 130,000 clones, with over 65% as singletons. Specimen: PBMCs. The receptors come from a man between 35 and 55 years old in good health and CMV-seronegative. Each CDR3 is given with its conserved first and last residue. Each record gives: J gene, CDR3 length, D gene, clone size, V gene, CDR3 DNA, CDR3 protein. The D gene is left open where the match is weak. Where a row states a size, it is once, few, many or the class of an expanded clone; other rows omit it.

TRBJ2-5 | 15 | . | . | TRBV7-2 | TGTGCCAGCAGCTTAGGTGCTAATACGGGGGAGACCCAGTACTTC | CASSLGANTGETQYF
TRBJ2-2 | 17 | . | . | TRBV11-2 | TGTGCCAGCAGTCGCGCGATTAGCGGAGCGAACACCGGGGAGCTGTTTTTT | CASSRAISGANTGELFF
TRBJ2-7 | 13 | TRBD1 | . | TRBV19 | TGTGCCAGTAGTATGGGACAGGGTTACGAGCAGTACTTC | CASSMGQGYEQYF
TRBJ2-2 | 14 | . | . | TRBV29-1 | TGCAGCACGTTAGCCGGAACGAACACCGGGGAGCTGTTTTTT | CSTLAGTNTGELFF
TRBJ1-1 | 13 | . | . | TRBV7-9 | TGTGCCAGTTCGACGACAGCAAGTCCTGAAGCTTTCTTT | CASSTTASPEAFF
TRBJ2-1 | 11 | . | . | TRBV20-1 | TGCAGTGCTAGTAACTACAATGAGCAGTTCTTC | CSASNYNEQFF
TRBJ2-7 | 13 | TRBD1 | few | TRBV5-1 | TGCGCCAGCAGCTCGGACAGGGGGCGCGAGCAGTACTTC | CASSSDRGREQYF
TRBJ2-1 | 15 | TRBD2 | . | TRBV6-4 | TGTGCCACCCGAAGCGGGGCCAGCTCCTACAATGAGCAGTTCTTC | CATRSGASSYNEQFF
TRBJ1-3 | 14 | . | . | TRBV5-3 | TGTGCCACCTGGTTGGAGCCCTCTGGAAACACCATATATTTT | CATWLEPSGNTIYF
TRBJ1-1 | 14 | . | . | TRBV6-5 | TGTGCCAGCCGTCCGTTCGGGGGGCACACTGAAGCTTTCTTT | CASRPFGGHTEAFF
TRBJ1-1 | 18 | . | . | TRBV30 | TGTGCCTGGAGAGCCAAAGGCACACGTCTAGAGTTGTACACTGAAGCTTTCTTT | CAWRAKGTRLELYTEAFF
TRBJ1-1 | 16 | TRBD1 | . | TRBV12-5 | TGTGCTAGTGGTTTGTCTACAGGGGCGCCGAACACTGAAGCTTTCTTT | CASGLSTGAPNTEAFF
TRBJ1-1 | 15 | . | few | TRBV5-4 | TGTGCCAGCAGCTTGGTGGCAGGGGTCGGCACTGAAGCTTTCTTT | CASSLVAGVGTEAFF
TRBJ2-5 | 16 | TRBD1 | . | TRBV5-5 | TGTGCCAGCAGCCGAGCCCGGACAGGGTCTCAAGAGACCCAGTACTTC | CASSRARTGSQETQYF
TRBJ2-2 | 12 | . | . | TRBV7-3 | TGTGCCAGCAGCACCTGGACAGGGGAGCTGTTTTTT | CASSTWTGELFF
TRBJ1-4 | 16 | TRBD1 | . | TRBV10-3 | TGTGCCACTCGCGCTACCGGGACAGGGCTTGGGGAAAAACTGTTTTTT | CATRATGTGLGEKLFF